A single sample is the source of the 24 T cell receptor beta chains below, sequenced in a study of blood T cells in healthy people across ages. Primers used in a second PCR of about 6 to 12 cycles were a sample-barcoded 5' primer and a J-beta primer mix. In TCRdb, the 5' RACE reads were re-called with MiXCR into one record per CDR3 protein. The data hold about 540,000 distinct CDR3 sequences, with around 24% observed a single time. The same specimen was also included in a second study, on T cells of mothers and their children.

The specimen sequenced was blood. The receptors derive from a boy aged 5 to 17 in good health.

The table lists this clonotype with a few counts. The genes are TRBV7-3 and TRBJ1-2; TRBD1 is a possible D gene (5 bases). V lost 5 bases and J lost 8, with 15 bases in between. The V gene's germline CDR1 is SGHTA and CDR2 FQGTGA. This CDR3 contains 13 residues. This CDR3 is CASSTQPGSGYTF. CDR3 sequence (DNA): TGTGCCAGCAGCACTCAACCAGGGAGCGGCTACACCTTC.

This clonotype was counted only a few times. The V call is TRBV20-1, the J call TRBJ1-4, with D perhaps TRBD1 (5 bases). Germline assignment: CDR1 DFQATT and CDR2 SNEGSKA (reference sequence). Trimming stripped 6 bases from V and 2 bases from J, with 13 bases between. The CDR3 loop spans 14 amino acids. The CDR3 bases are TGCAGTGCGAACCGGGGGTCGACTAATGAAAAACTGTTTTTT. Amino acids: CSANRGSTNEKLFF.

This rearrangement joins TRBV5-1 to TRBJ1-2; D not certain. The germline V and J ends were trimmed by 0 bases and 0 bases, with 6 bases remaining between them. Germline lookup yields CDR1 SGHRS and CDR2 YFSETQ. CDR3 length equals 14 residues. CDR3 sequence (DNA): TGCGCCAGCAGCTTGGTGGGAACTAACTATGGCTACACCTTC. Translation: CASSLVGTNYGYTF. The full variable domain, in which reference TRBV5-1 and TRBJ1-2 provide the parts outside the CDR3, is KAGVTQTPRYLIKTRGQQVTLSCSPISGHRSVSWYQQTPGQGLQFLFEYFSETQRNKGNFPGRFSGRQFSNSRSEMNVSTLELGDSALYLCASSLVGTNYGYTFGSGTRLTVV.

The CDR3, as DNA: TGTGCCAGCAGGTTAGCCCCCAACACCGGGGAGCTGTTTTTT. It yields the protein CASRLAPNTGELFF. This chain joins TRBV27 and TRBJ2-2; unclear D gene. The germline V gene has CDR1 MNHEY and CDR2 SMNVEV (reference sequence). Trimming took off 6 bases at V and 2 bases at J, with 10 bases between the two ends. CDR3 length: 14 residues.

This rearrangement joins TRBV6-5 to TRBJ1-2; TRBD1 agrees at 8 bases. Per the germline V gene, CDR1 is MNHEY and CDR2 is SVGAGI. V was clipped by 0 bases and J by 8 bases; unmatched bases: 11. The CDR3 sequence is 16 residues long. CDR3 sequence: CASSYSIVRGPVGYTF. Written as DNA, the CDR3 is TGTGCCAGCAGTTACTCGATAGTCAGGGGGCCCGTGGGCTACACCTTC.

Worth noting for this clonotype: A read error may produce the germline difference seen at one junction end. V is TRBV20-1 and J is TRBJ2-1, with unresolved D. CDR1 is DFQATT and CDR2 is SNEGSKA in the germline V gene (reference sequence). This CDR3 spans 13 amino acids. The CDR3 coding sequence is TGCAGTGCTAGACTAGTGTCCTACATTGAGCAGTTCTTC. This gives the protein CSARLVSYIEQFF.

The chain is built from TRBV7-8 and TRBJ2-5; D call uncertain. The J call may be mistaken, given a closer DNA end match to TRBJ2-1. CDR1 and CDR2 (germline): SGHVS, FQNEAQ. The CDR3 runs to 14 residues. CDR3 in amino acids: CASSLVLWQAEQFF. CDR3 sequence (DNA): TGTGCCAGCAGCTTAGTTTTATGGCAGGCCGAGCAGTTCTTC.

About this clonotype itself: At one boundary the junction diverges from the germline segment, which might be a read error. V usage is TRBV7-7 and J usage is TRBJ2-5; D tentatively reads TRBD1 or TRBD2 (5 bases each). CDR1 is SSHAT and CDR2 is FNYEAQ in the germline V gene (reference sequence). The CDR3 is 14 residues long. The CDR3 sequence: CASSPWDGSYAQYF. CDR3 nucleotides: TGTGCTAGCAGCCCCTGGGACGGATCCTACGCGCAGTACTTC.

About this clonotype itself: Just one base apart from a much larger clone, this may be a read error. In DNA, the CDR3 is TGCGCCAGCAGCCCTGACCTGGGGGAGACCCGGTACTTC. Its protein product is CASSPDLGETRYF. This chain links TRBV4-3 with TRBJ2-5; TRBD1 or TRBD2 may be the D gene (5 bases each). The germline CDR1 and CDR2 sequences are LGHNA and YSLEER. This CDR3 region has 13 residues.

The chain joins TRBV3-1 to TRBJ1-2; 9 nucleotides match TRBD1. Germline V gene lookup returns CDR1 LGHDT and CDR2 YNNKEL (reference sequence). The V gene end was trimmed by 0 bases and the J gene end by 8 bases; junction bases not matched to a gene: 10. This CDR3 spans 16 amino acids. This chain's CDR3 is CASSQEVVGTGFGYTF. The CDR3 DNA reads as TGTGCCAGCAGCCAAGAAGTTGTCGGGACAGGGTTCGGCTACACCTTC. The variable domain in full, with the rest retrieved from reference TRBV3-1 and TRBJ1-2, is DTAVSQTPKYLVTQMGNDKSIKCEQNLGHDTMYWYKQDSKKFLKIMFSYNNKELIINETVPNRFSPKSPDKAHLNLHINSLELGDSAVYFCASSQEVVGTGFGYTFGSGTRLTVV.

This clonotype came up a few times. This chain joins TRBV9 and TRBJ1-2; 8 bases align to TRBD1. V lost 1 base and J lost 5; bases outside the gene matches: 4. The germline CDR1 and CDR2 sequences are SGDLS and YYNGEE. This CDR3 contains 14 residues. In DNA form, the CDR3 reads TGTGCCAGCAGCGTAACGGGGACAGGATATGGCTACACCTTC. Residues: CASSVTGTGYGYTF.

V and J are TRBV20-1 and TRBJ1-1; D is possibly TRBD1 (5 bases). CDR1 and CDR2 from the germline V gene are DFQATT and SNEGSKA (reference sequence). The CDR3 runs to 15 residues. With 5 bases removed from V and 0 bases from J, the gap between germline ends came to 16 bases. CDR3 nucleotide sequence: TGCAGTGCTCGAAGCCGGAGGGGCATGAACACTGAAGCTTTCTTT. Its protein is CSARSRRGMNTEAFF.

V and J are TRBV20-1 and TRBJ1-5; 7 nucleotides match TRBD1. With V trimmed by 6 bases and J by 0 bases, 5 bases remained unmatched. The CDR3 sequence is 14 residues long. Germline V gene data show CDR1 as DFQATT and CDR2 as SNEGSKA (reference sequence). The CDR3 DNA follows: TGCAGTGCCGAGACAGGGTATAGCAATCAGCCCCAGCATTTT. This encodes CSAETGYSNQPQHF.

The V call is TRBV20-1, the J call TRBJ2-3; TRBD2 matches at 11 bases. The V gene's germline CDR1 is DFQATT and CDR2 SNEGSKA (reference sequence). J lost 7 bases, V lost 6 bases, and 9 bases had no gene match. The CDR3 has 14 amino acids. The CDR3 protein is CSAQTSGSLHTQYF. The CDR3 bases are TGCAGTGCGCAAACTAGCGGGAGTCTGCATACGCAGTATTTT.

V gene TRBV27 combines with J gene TRBJ2-5; possibly TRBD1 for D (6 bases). Judging by the DNA end, TRBJ2-1 fits better; the J call may be wrong. Germline lookup yields CDR1 MNHEY and CDR2 SMNVEV (reference sequence). The CDR3 runs to 13 residues. CDR3 DNA: TGTGCCACCGCCCGGACAGAATTTAATGAGCAGTTCTTC. Its translation is CATARTEFNEQFF.

This clonotype was seen a few times. In DNA, the CDR3 is TGTGCCAGCAGCTCTCGATTCGCCTACGAGCAGTACTTC. Translation: CASSSRFAYEQYF. The V gene is TRBV11-1, the J gene TRBJ2-7; D unclear. Per germline, CDR1 SGHAT and CDR2 FQDESV (reference sequence). The CDR3 is 13 residues long. Trimming stripped 4 bases from V and 2 bases from J, with 9 bases between. The complete variable domain, with remaining parts taken from reference TRBV11-1 and TRBJ2-7, reads EAEVAQSPRYKITEKSQAVAFWCDPISGHATLYWYRQILGQGPELLVQFQDESVVDDSQLPKDRFSAERLKGVDSTLKIQPAELGDSAMYLCASSSRFAYEQYFGPGTRLTVT.

This clonotype turned up a few times. The chain uses TRBV5-6 and TRBJ2-7, with D unclear. This CDR3 has 15 residues. Per germline, CDR1 SGHDT and CDR2 YYEEEE. The V end lost 5 bases, the J end lost 1 base, and 16 bases lay between the germline ends. CDR3 in DNA: TGTGCCAGCAGTCCCGGCCCTCAGGCGTCCTACGAGCAGTACTTC. It is translated as CASSPGPQASYEQYF.

The gene calls are TRBV6-1 and TRBJ2-7; no clear D gene. The length of the CDR3 is 11 residues. CDR1 is MNHNS and CDR2 is SASEGT in the germline V gene. Trimming shortened V by 3 bases and J by 6 bases, and 6 bases separated the two germline ends. The CDR3 reads CASSDLGEQYF. CDR3 DNA: TGTGCCAGCAGTGATTTGGGCGAGCAGTACTTC.

The rearrangement joins TRBV29-1 to TRBJ1-4; tentatively, D is TRBD1 (6 bases). V lost 2 bases to trimming and J lost 8 bases, with 12 bases between them. Looked up from germline, CDR1 is SQVTM and CDR2 is ANQGSEA. CDR3 length: 13 residues. DNA of the CDR3: TGCAGCGTTGAAATACAGGGAGACGAAAAACTGTTTTTT. This translates into CSVEIQGDEKLFF.

The table lists this clonotype with a few counts. This chain joins TRBV12-3 or TRBV12-4 and TRBJ2-3; TRBD2 matches 12 bases. There are 16 residues in the CDR3. V was clipped by 5 bases and J by 2 bases; unmatched bases: 5. The CDR3: CASSQLAGGFTDTQYF. In DNA form, the CDR3 reads TGTGCCAGCAGTCAACTAGCGGGGGGCTTCACAGATACGCAGTATTTT.

The rearrangement uses TRBV20-1 and TRBJ2-7; the match to TRBD2 covers 10 bases. The CDR3 has 13 amino acids. Germline V gene data show CDR1 as DFQATT and CDR2 as SNEGSKA (reference sequence). Unmatched junction bases numbered 3, after V lost 3 bases and J lost 4 bases. The CDR3 reads CSARPSGSYEQYF. CDR3 nucleotide sequence: TGCAGTGCTAGGCCTAGCGGGAGTTACGAGCAGTACTTC.

This chain uses TRBV11-2 with TRBJ2-7, with a weak D call TRBD1 (7 bases). The CDR3 covers 22 residues. Germline CDR1 and CDR2: SGHAT and FQNNGV. V gave up 7 bases and J gave up 3 bases, with 40 bases separating them. CDR3 sequence (DNA): TGTGCCAGCAATCTGATGGAGGGGTCTCCCCGACTATCGACAGGGTATTACTACGAGCAGTACTTC. Amino acid sequence: CASNLMEGSPRLSTGYYYEQYF.

This clonotype was found many times. The J gene is TRBJ2-5, the V gene TRBV24-1; a possible D gene is TRBD1 (5 bases). The CDR3 consists of 11 residues. With 7 bases removed from V and 5 bases from J, the gap between germline ends came to 7 bases. Germline values: CDR1 KGHDR, CDR2 SFDVKD. The CDR3 spells CATSAGETQYF. In nucleotides, the CDR3 is TGTGCCACCAGCGCAGGGGAGACCCAGTACTTC.

This clonotype was seen ten or more times. The J gene is TRBJ2-4, the V gene TRBV6-6; D call uncertain. This CDR3 region has 18 residues. Between the trimmed V and J ends, which lost 4 bases and 0 bases, there was a span of 19 bases. CDR1 and CDR2 (germline): MNHNY, SVGAGI (reference sequence). The DNA of the CDR3 is TGTGCCAGCAGTTCTGATTATACATCTTCACTAGCCAAAAACATTCAGTACTTC. Translating gives CASSSDYTSSLAKNIQYF.